The entry below gives a single T cell receptor beta chain sequence along with its context. This specimen belongs to a study of cytomegalovirus exposure and HLA in healthy donors. This CDR3 is 12 amino acids long. The V and J ends lost 10 bases and 3 bases respectively, with 9 bases between them. In germline, CDR1 is SGHVS, CDR2 FNYEAQ. In the PCR, 60 Vbeta and 13 Jbeta primers were used. Original methodology: Later, about 80 million unique TCR beta chains were counted in an analysis, and around 11 million of them were shared. Assay used: immunoSEQ multiplex PCR; TCRdb lists only in-frame clones, some missing. V, J and clone size derive from that table, while D and trimming were established from the DNA sequence. Altogether approximately 200,000 clones are present, more than 65% being singletons, with the ten largest covering 3% to 4%.

The V and J genes are TRBV7-6 and TRBJ1-4; perhaps TRBD1 as D (5 bases). The sample taken for sequencing was PBMCs. The source is a woman aged 25 to 39 in good health and CMV-seropositive. CDR3: CATGNSNEKLFF. The CDR3 DNA sequence: TGTGCCACAGGGAACTCTAATGAAAAACTGTTTTTT.